The 10 T cell receptor beta chains below all came from one sample that was sequenced in a study of CD8 T cells in Susac syndrome. The authors reverse transcribed roughly 0.5 to 1 ug RNA with random hexamers. TCRdb re-derived calls from the immunoSEQ multiplex PCR reads in MiXCR, one entry per CDR3 protein. The table includes about 130,000 distinct CDR3 sequences, 85% to 95% detected once. The sequenced material came from CD8+ T cells from PBMCs. These receptors all come from a human donor with Susac syndrome.

The chain uses TRBV5-5 and TRBJ2-3, with 7 bases that match TRBD1. V shed 2 bases, J shed 4 bases, and the junction held 4 bases outside the gene matches. From germline, CDR1 is SGHKS and CDR2 YYEKEE (reference sequence). This CDR3 has 14 residues. CDR3 nucleotide sequence: TGTGCCAGCAGCTTACTGACAGGGTCAGATACGCAGTATTTT. Translation gives CASSLLTGSDTQYF.

The chain links TRBV3-1 to TRBJ2-1; the D gene is possibly TRBD2 (6 bases). There are 18 residues in the CDR3. V shed 3 bases and J shed 9 bases, with 27 bases lying between them. CDR1 is LGHDT, CDR2 YNNKEL, per germline (reference sequence). The CDR3 here is CASSHPGLPCALCAEQFF. CDR3 coding DNA: TGTGCCAGCAGCCATCCGGGACTTCCCTGTGCTCTTTGTGCTGAGCAGTTCTTC.

J is TRBJ1-2 and V is TRBV20-1, with 7 bases fitting TRBD1. V was pared by 1 base and J by 6 bases, with 2 bases of the junction left unmatched. CDR1 and CDR2 from the germline V gene are DFQATT and SNEGSKA (reference sequence). The CDR3 is 12 amino acids. CDR3 residues: CSARATGDGYTF. Written as DNA, the CDR3 is TGCAGTGCTAGAGCAACAGGGGATGGCTACACCTTC.

The chain employs TRBV28 and TRBJ2-6; D might be TRBD1 (5 bases). In germline, CDR1 is MDHEN, CDR2 SYDVKM. The CDR3 extends over 17 amino acids. With 3 bases removed from V and 2 bases from J, the gap between germline ends came to 14 bases. The CDR3 DNA reads TGTGCCAGCAGTTTGAACGCCAGGGTACCTGGGGCCAACGTCCTGACTTTC. It encodes CASSLNARVPGANVLTF.

This chain connects TRBV27 to TRBJ2-4, with D perhaps matching TRBD1 (6 bases). V was clipped by 3 bases and J by 5 bases, with 17 bases between them. This CDR3 contains 16 residues. Germline V lookup: CDR1 MNHEY, CDR2 SMNVEV (reference sequence). Here the CDR3 reads CASSFRSQGQENIQYF. CDR3 coding DNA: TGTGCCAGCAGTTTTCGGTCGCAGGGACAAGAAAACATTCAGTACTTC.

In this sample, this clonotype turned up once. The chain couples TRBV3-1 to TRBJ2-1, with 14 bases that match TRBD2. Germline lookup yields CDR1 LGHDT and CDR2 YNNKEL (reference sequence). The CDR3 contains 16 residues. V lost 3 bases, J lost 5 bases, and 3 bases stayed unmatched. CDR3 DNA sequence: TGTGCCAGCAGCCAGGCGGGACTAGCGGGGGACAATGAGCAGTTCTTC. Its translation is CASSQAGLAGDNEQFF.

The V call is TRBV6-6, the J call TRBJ2-7; no definite D call. The CDR3 covers 15 residues. Trimming stripped 0 bases from V and 5 bases from J, with 14 bases between. The V gene's germline CDR1 is MNHNY and CDR2 SVGAGI (reference sequence). The CDR3 DNA reads TGTGCCAGCAGTTACTCGGAAGCAGGTTCCCACGAGCAGTACTTC. As protein: CASSYSEAGSHEQYF.

V is TRBV11-3 and J is TRBJ2-2; tentatively, D is TRBD2 (6 bases). This CDR3 spans 13 amino acids. V shed 7 bases and J shed 4 bases, with 10 bases lying between them. The V gene's germline CDR1 is SGHNT and CDR2 YENEEA. The CDR3 coding sequence is TGTGCCAGCACCCGGAGGGGCACCGGGGAGCTGTTTTTT. Translated: CASTRRGTGELFF.

The V gene is TRBV27, the J gene TRBJ2-7; 12 bases are shared with TRBD2. This CDR3 is 16 amino acids long. The trim removed 6 bases at V and 3 bases at J, leaving 9 bases unmatched. The germline V gene has CDR1 MNHEY and CDR2 SMNVEV (reference sequence). The CDR3 DNA reads TGTGCCAGCAGCTTCCTGACTAGCGGGAGTCTCTACGAGCAGTACTTC. Translation: CASSFLTSGSLYEQYF.

This clonotype was observed once. The CDR3 sequence is CSAEGGSSYEQYF. The CDR3 DNA reads TGCAGTGCTGAGGGCGGGAGCTCCTACGAGCAGTACTTC. The chain combines TRBV20-1 with TRBJ2-7; TRBD2 aligns across 7 bases. The CDR3 consists of 13 residues. Germline V gives CDR1 DFQATT, CDR2 SNEGSKA (reference sequence). V was clipped by 5 bases and J by 0 bases; unmatched bases: 4.